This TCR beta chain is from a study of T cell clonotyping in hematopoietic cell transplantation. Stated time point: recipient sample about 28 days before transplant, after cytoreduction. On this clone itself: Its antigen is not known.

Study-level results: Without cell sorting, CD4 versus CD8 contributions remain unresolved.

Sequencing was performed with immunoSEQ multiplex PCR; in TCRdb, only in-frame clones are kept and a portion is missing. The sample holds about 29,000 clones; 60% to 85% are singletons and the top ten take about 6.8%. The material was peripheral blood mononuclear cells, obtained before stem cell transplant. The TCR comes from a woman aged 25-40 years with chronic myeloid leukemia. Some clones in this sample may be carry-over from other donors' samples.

CDR3 protein: CASSQDSGLGHNEQFF. The DNA of the CDR3 is TGTGCCAGCAGCCAAGACTCGGGACTAGGCCACAATGAGCAGTTCTTC. J is TRBJ2-1 and V is TRBV4-2; 8 bases align to TRBD2. The germline gives CDR1 LGHNA, CDR2 YNFKEQ. Unmatched junction bases numbered 6, after V lost 0 bases and J lost 5 bases. The CDR3 extends over 16 amino acids.